Below are 10 T cell receptor beta chains sequenced from a single sample in a study of cytomegalovirus exposure and HLA in healthy donors (dated by TCRdb to 2017 to 2019). Receptor amplification or capture employed the immunoSEQ multiplex PCR assay. A mixture of 60 forward primers for TCR Vbeta segments and 13 reverse primers for TCR Jbeta segments was used in the multiplex PCR. TCRdb provides this immuneACCESS table in a form limited to in-frame rearrangements. Some clones are lacking; in checked studies, under half of them reflect an unresolved V gene, and why the rest are absent is not known. Counted in this sample were 160,000 or so clones; around nine tenths of them appeared once. The top ten constitute almost 2% of the sample. Source material: PBMCs. Receptor source: a woman in her late teens or twenties in good health and CMV-seronegative.

This chain joins TRBV27 and TRBJ2-2, with 12 bases matching TRBD2. The CDR3 length is 16 residues. V was pared by 8 bases and J by 4 bases, with 8 bases of the junction left unmatched. Germline V CDR1 and CDR2: MNHEY, SMNVEV (reference sequence). Here the CDR3 DNA reads TGTGCCAGCCGACTAGCGGGAGAGTGGGGCACCGGGGAGCTGTTTTTT. Its protein is CASRLAGEWGTGELFF.

This clone has only a few counts. The V call is TRBV19, the J call TRBJ2-1; 8 bases align to TRBD1. CDR1 and CDR2 from the germline V gene are LNHDA and SQIVND (reference sequence). This CDR3 region has 14 residues. The V segment lost 10 bases and the J segment 6 bases; nucleotides outside the gene matches: 11. The CDR3 spells CATVDQGAFNEQFF. CDR3 DNA sequence: TGTGCCACCGTAGATCAGGGGGCATTCAATGAGCAGTTCTTC.

V is TRBV9 and J is TRBJ2-7; D unclear. Per germline, CDR1 SGDLS and CDR2 YYNGEE. Trimming left V 4 bases short and J 2 bases short, with 19 bases between. The CDR3 has 16 residues. The CDR3 region is CASSPRGSGSAYEQYF. DNA for the CDR3: TGTGCCAGCAGCCCTCGTGGTTCCGGTTCGGCCTACGAGCAGTACTTC.

This chain uses TRBV6-1 with TRBJ2-2; TRBD2 is a possible D gene (5 bases). The V end lost 2 bases, the J end lost 5 bases, and 12 bases lay between the germline ends. Per germline, CDR1 MNHNS and CDR2 SASEGT. There are 15 residues in the CDR3. The CDR3 region is CASSEFIRGTGELFF. The CDR3, as DNA: TGTGCCAGCAGTGAATTTATACGGGGAACCGGGGAGCTGTTTTTT.

For the CDR3, the DNA is TGTGCCAGCAGTGTAACGCTGAGCTCTGGAAACACCATATATTTT. Translation: CASSVTLSSGNTIYF. This rearrangement joins TRBV2 to TRBJ1-3; D not resolved. Trimming removed 4 bases from V and 0 bases from J, with 10 bases in between. Germline V CDR1 and CDR2: SNHLY, FYNNEI. CDR3 length: 15 residues. Complete variable domain (other parts from reference TRBV2 and TRBJ1-3): EPEVTQTPSHQVTQMGQEVILRCVPISNHLYFYWYRQILGQKVEFLVSFYNNEISEKSEIFDDQFSVERPDGSNFTLKIRSTKLEDSAMYFCASSVTLSSGNTIYFGEGSWLTVV.

The chain recombines TRBV19 with TRBJ2-7; possibly TRBD2 for D (5 bases). The CDR3 has 14 residues. Per germline, CDR1 LNHDA and CDR2 SQIVND (reference sequence). V lost 4 bases to trimming and J lost 1 base, with 11 bases between them. This CDR3 is CASSSITGSYEQYF. The CDR3 DNA sequence: TGTGCCAGTAGTAGTATCACGGGATCCTACGAGCAGTACTTC. The full variable domain, its missing parts supplied by reference TRBV19 and TRBJ2-7, is DGGITQSPKYLFRKEGQNVTLSCEQNLNHDAMYWYRQDPGQGLRLIYYSQIVNDFQKGDIAEGYSVSREKKESFPLTVTSAQKNPTAFYLCASSSITGSYEQYFGPGTRLTVT.

For this clone: Distinct nucleotide sequences in the sample also encode this CDR3. The CDR3 nucleotides are TGCAGTGCAGGAGGAAGCTACACCTTC. Its translation: CSAGGSYTF. The rearrangement joins TRBV20-1 to TRBJ1-2, with D unresolved. Looked up from germline, CDR1 is DFQATT and CDR2 is SNEGSKA (reference sequence). The ends were cut back, 6 bases at V and 9 bases at J, with 8 bases in the middle. The CDR3 contains 9 residues.

Here the CDR3 reads CSVGWGGEQFF. The CDR3 bases are TGCAGCGTTGGGTGGGGCGGTGAGCAGTTCTTC. The chain links TRBV29-1 to TRBJ2-1; weak D call: TRBD1 (5 bases). In germline, CDR1 is SQVTM, CDR2 ANQGSEA. V shed 4 bases and J shed 9 bases, with 10 bases lying between them. The CDR3 has 11 amino acids.

The chain recombines TRBV6-6 with TRBJ2-3; D perhaps matches TRBD1 (6 bases). Looked up from germline, CDR1 is MNHNY and CDR2 is SVGAGI (reference sequence). This CDR3 is 14 amino acids long. The ends were cut back, 8 bases at V and 4 bases at J, with 16 bases in the middle. The CDR3 DNA follows: TGTGCCAGCGCCCCCTCAGGGGTCGCAGATACGCAGTATTTT. Amino acid sequence: CASAPSGVADTQYF.

This chain joins TRBV5-1 and TRBJ2-1; 9 bases are shared with TRBD2. With V trimmed by 4 bases and J by 5 bases, 7 bases remained unmatched. The CDR3 totals 15 residues. Germline V CDR1 and CDR2: SGHRS, YFSETQ. In DNA form, the CDR3 reads TGCGCCAGCAGCCCCGTAACTAGCGGGCACAATGAGCAGTTCTTC. As protein: CASSPVTSGHNEQFF.